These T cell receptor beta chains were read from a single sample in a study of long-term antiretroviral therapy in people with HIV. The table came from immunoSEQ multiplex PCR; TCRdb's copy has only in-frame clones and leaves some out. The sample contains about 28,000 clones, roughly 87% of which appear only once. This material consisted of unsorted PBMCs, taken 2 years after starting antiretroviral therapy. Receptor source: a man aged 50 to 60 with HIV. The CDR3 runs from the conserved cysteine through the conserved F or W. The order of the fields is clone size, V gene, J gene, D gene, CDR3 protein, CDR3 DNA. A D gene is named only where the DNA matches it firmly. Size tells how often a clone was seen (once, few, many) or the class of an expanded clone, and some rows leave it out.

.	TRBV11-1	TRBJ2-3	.	CASSLWGMGTDTQYF	TGTGCCAGCAGCTTATGGGGGATGGGCACAGATACGCAGTATTTT
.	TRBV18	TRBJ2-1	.	CASSPPLLGSAGWEQFF	TGTGCCAGCTCACCACCCCTTCTCGGGTCAGCTGGGTGGGAGCAGTTCTTC
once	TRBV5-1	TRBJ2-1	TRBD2	CASSPTGLAGGKGEQFF	TGCGCCAGCAGCCCTACGGGACTAGCGGGGGGAAAGGGGGAGCAGTTCTTC
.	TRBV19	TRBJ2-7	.	CASNTRAGAYEQYF	TGTGCCAGTAATACCCGCGCAGGTGCCTACGAGCAGTACTTC
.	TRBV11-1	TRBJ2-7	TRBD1	CASSQGVSSYEQYF	TGTGCCAGCAGCCAGGGGGTCAGCTCCTACGAGCAGTACTTC
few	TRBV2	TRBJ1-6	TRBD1	CASSKARDSWRGSSPLHF	TGTGCCAGCAGCAAAGCCCGGGACAGCTGGCGTGGGAGTTCACCCCTCCACTTT
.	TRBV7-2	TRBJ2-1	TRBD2	CASLAGGSNNEQFF	TGTGCCAGCTTAGCGGGGGGGTCTAATAATGAGCAGTTCTTC
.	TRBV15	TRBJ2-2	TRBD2	CATSRDRVLRGGGNTGELFF	TGTGCCACCAGCAGAGATCGGGTTCTGCGGGGGGGCGGGAACACCGGGGAGCTGTTTTTT
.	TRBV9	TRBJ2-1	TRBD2	CASSALGLAGAPSSYNEQFF	TGTGCCAGCAGCGCCCTAGGTCTAGCGGGGGCTCCAAGCTCCTACAATGAGCAGTTCTTC
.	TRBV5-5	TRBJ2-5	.	CASSYRQAQETQYF	TGTGCCAGCAGCTACAGACAGGCACAAGAGACCCAGTACTTC
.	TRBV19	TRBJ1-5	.	CASSIERRTRSNQPQHF	TGTGCCAGTAGTATAGAAAGACGGACGAGGAGCAATCAGCCCCAGCATTTT
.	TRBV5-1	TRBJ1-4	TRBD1	CASSLDRDSGKLFF	TGCGCCAGCAGCCTGGACAGGGATTCTGGAAAACTGTTTTTT
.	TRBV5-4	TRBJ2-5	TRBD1	CASSRDRRSETQYF	TGTGCCAGCAGCCGGGACAGACGCTCAGAGACCCAGTACTTC
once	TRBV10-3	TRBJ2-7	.	CAISDDHGEQYF	TGTGCCATCAGTGATGATCACGGCGAGCAGTACTTC
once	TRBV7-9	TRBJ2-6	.	CASSSTSRSGANVLTF	TGTGCCAGCAGCTCCACCTCGAGGTCTGGGGCCAACGTCCTGACTTTC
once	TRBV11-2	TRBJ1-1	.	CASSSQGDTEAFF	TGTGCCAGCAGCTCCCAAGGCGACACTGAAGCTTTCTTT
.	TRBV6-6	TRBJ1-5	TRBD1	CASSLQGSNQPQHF	TGTGCCAGCAGTTTACAGGGGAGCAATCAGCCCCAGCATTTT
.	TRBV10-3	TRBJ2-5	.	CAISAGSGPGQETQYF	TGTGCCATCAGTGCGGGAAGTGGGCCGGGGCAAGAGACCCAGTACTTC
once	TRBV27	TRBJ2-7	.	CASSLSSIKEQYF	TGTGCCAGCAGTTTATCATCCATCAAGGAGCAGTACTTC
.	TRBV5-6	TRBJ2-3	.	CASSYGAVLGSTDTQYF	TGTGCCAGCAGCTATGGGGCCGTTCTAGGGAGCACAGATACGCAGTATTTT
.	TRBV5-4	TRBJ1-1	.	CASSLGFDREAFF	TGTGCCAGCAGCTTGGGCTTCGACAGGGAAGCTTTCTTT
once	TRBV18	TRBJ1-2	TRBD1	CASSPTSRWPGQGLGHYGYTF	TGTGCCAGCTCACCGACATCACGATGGCCGGGACAGGGTTTAGGTCACTACGGCTACACCTTC
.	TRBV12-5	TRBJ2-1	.	CASNAQLGADEQFF	TGTGCTAGCAACGCCCAGTTAGGGGCCGATGAGCAGTTCTTC
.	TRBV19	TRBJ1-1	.	CASKGPYVFEAFF	TGTGCCAGTAAGGGTCCATACGTTTTTGAAGCTTTCTTT
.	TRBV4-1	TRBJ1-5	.	CASSQWGWAPPRDF	TGCGCCAGCAGCCAATGGGGATGGGCTCCCCCCAGAGATTTT
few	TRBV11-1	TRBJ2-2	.	CASSSDRTNTGELFF	TGTGCCAGCAGCTCCGACAGAACGAACACCGGGGAGCTGTTTTTT
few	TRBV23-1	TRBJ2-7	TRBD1	CARDRACEQYF	TGCGCCAGAGACAGGGCTTGCGAGCAGTACTTC
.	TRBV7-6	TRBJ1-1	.	CASSLQMGEAFF	TGTGCCAGCAGCCTTCAGATGGGTGAAGCTTTCTTT
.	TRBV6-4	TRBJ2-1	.	CASSERAGQAYNEQFF	TGTGCCAGCAGTGAAAGGGCAGGCCAGGCCTACAATGAGCAGTTCTTC
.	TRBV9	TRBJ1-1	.	CASSTRLQKKGIMDTEAFF	TGTGCCAGCAGCACGCGGCTACAGAAGAAAGGTATCATGGACACTGAAGCTTTCTTT
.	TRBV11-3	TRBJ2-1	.	CASSLDGWGNEQFF	TGTGCCAGCAGCTTAGACGGGTGGGGTAATGAGCAGTTCTTC
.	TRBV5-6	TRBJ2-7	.	CASSLWPGHTLNYEQYF	TGTGCCAGCAGCTTGTGGCCGGGACACACCCTAAACTACGAGCAGTACTTC
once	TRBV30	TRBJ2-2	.	CAWSGTGWTGELFF	TGTGCCTGGAGTGGTACAGGGTGGACCGGGGAGCTGTTTTTT
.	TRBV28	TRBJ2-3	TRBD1	CASSLRGLRDTQYF	TGTGCCAGCAGTTTAAGGGGGCTGAGGGATACGCAGTATTTT
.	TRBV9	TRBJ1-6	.	CASSSQTAQSSPLHF	TGTGCCAGCAGCTCACAGACAGCCCAGAGTTCACCCCTCCACTTT
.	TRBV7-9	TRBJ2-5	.	CASSPSRASHREETQYF	TGTGCCAGCAGCCCCTCGAGGGCTTCTCATAGGGAAGAGACCCAGTACTTC
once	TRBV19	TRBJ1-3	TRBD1	CASGRGQGGGNTIYF	TGTGCCAGTGGCCGAGGACAGGGAGGTGGAAACACCATATATTTT
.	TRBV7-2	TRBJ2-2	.	CASSLRGELFF	TGTGCCAGCAGCTTGAGGGGGGAGCTGTTTTTT
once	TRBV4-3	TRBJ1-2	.	CASSQVKSFREEFYGYTF	TGCGCCAGCAGCCAAGTAAAAAGTTTTCGGGAGGAATTCTATGGCTACACCTTC
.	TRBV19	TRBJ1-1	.	CASSYLGTEAFF	TGTGCCAGTAGTTACCTGGGCACTGAAGCTTTCTTT
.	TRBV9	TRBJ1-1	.	CASSVAVDGNTEAFF	TGTGCCAGCAGCGTAGCGGTCGACGGGAACACTGAAGCTTTCTTT
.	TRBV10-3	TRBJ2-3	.	CAISGTSGSGTDTQYF	TGTGCCATCAGTGGAACTAGTGGATCGGGCACAGATACGCAGTATTTT
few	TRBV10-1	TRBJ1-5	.	CASSEDKGSFHSNQPQHF	TGCGCCAGCAGTGAGGATAAGGGGTCCTTTCATAGCAATCAGCCCCAGCATTTT
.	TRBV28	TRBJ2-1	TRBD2	CASSPTSGGAYEQFF	TGTGCCAGCAGTCCGACTAGCGGGGGGGCCTATGAGCAGTTCTTC
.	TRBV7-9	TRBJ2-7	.	CASSFSYEQYF	TGTGCCAGCAGCTTCTCCTACGAGCAGTACTTC
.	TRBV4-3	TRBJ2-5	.	CASSQDRTQYF	TGCGCCAGCAGCCAAGACCGGACCCAGTACTTC